The entry below describes one T cell receptor (beta chain). What it binds is not known. These data come from a study of shared clonotypes between healthy human individuals. In the authors' methods: ImmunoSEQ only sent back junction sequences with no quality scores, so filtering was done differently. Assay used: immunoSEQ multiplex PCR; TCRdb lists only in-frame clones, some missing. That table supplies the V and J calls and clone size; D and trimming were determined from the DNA. The sample records roughly 1,500,000 clones, under 99% being singletons. Study findings and constraints: Memory subsets had estimated richness that was generally smaller than that of naive subsets.

Trimming shortened V by 5 bases and J by 8 bases, and 15 bases separated the two germline ends. Germline V gene data show CDR1 as SNHLY and CDR2 as FYNNEI. There are 13 residues in the CDR3. The sequencing input was naive CD4+ T cells sorted from blood. The sample's subset: CD45RA+ positively selected. The chain recombines TRBV2 with TRBJ1-1; D may be TRBD1 (5 bases). This receptor was identified in a man aged 25-45 years in good health. The CDR3 spells CASSRTGPGEAFF. The CDR3 DNA sequence: TGTGCCAGCAGTAGAACAGGTCCTGGGGAAGCTTTCTTT.